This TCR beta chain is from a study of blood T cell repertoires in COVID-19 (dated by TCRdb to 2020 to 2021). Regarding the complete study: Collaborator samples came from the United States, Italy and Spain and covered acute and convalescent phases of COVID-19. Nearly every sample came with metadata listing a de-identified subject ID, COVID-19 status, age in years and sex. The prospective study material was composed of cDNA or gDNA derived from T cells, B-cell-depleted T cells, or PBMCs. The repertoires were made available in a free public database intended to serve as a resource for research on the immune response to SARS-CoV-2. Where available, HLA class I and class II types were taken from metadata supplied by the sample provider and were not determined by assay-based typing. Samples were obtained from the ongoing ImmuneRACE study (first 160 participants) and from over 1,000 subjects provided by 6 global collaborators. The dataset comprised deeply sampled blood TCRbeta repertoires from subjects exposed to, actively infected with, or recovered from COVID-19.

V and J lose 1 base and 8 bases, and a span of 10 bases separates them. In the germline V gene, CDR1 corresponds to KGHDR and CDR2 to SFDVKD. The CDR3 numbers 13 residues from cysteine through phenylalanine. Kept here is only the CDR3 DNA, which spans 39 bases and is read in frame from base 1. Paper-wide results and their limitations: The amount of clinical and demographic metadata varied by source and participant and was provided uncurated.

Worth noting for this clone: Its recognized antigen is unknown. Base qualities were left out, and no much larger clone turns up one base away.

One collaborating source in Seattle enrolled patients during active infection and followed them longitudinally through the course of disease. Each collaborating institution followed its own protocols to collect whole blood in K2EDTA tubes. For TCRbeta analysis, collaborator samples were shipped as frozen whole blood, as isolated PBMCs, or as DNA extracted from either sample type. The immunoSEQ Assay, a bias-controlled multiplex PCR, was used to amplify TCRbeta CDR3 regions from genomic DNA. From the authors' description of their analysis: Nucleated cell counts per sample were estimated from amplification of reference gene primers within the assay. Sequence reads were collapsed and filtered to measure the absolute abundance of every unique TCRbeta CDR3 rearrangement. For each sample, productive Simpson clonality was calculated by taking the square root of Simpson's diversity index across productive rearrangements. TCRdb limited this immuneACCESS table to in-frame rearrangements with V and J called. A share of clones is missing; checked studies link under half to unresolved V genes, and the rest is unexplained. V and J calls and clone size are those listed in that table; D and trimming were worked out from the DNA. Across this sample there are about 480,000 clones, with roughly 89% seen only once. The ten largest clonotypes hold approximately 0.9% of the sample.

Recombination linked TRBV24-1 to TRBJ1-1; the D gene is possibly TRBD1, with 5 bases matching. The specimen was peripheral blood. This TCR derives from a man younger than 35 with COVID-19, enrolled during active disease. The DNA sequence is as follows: TGTGCCACCAGTGATTTACTTACAGGAGAAGCTTTCTTT. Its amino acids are CATSDLLTGEAFF.